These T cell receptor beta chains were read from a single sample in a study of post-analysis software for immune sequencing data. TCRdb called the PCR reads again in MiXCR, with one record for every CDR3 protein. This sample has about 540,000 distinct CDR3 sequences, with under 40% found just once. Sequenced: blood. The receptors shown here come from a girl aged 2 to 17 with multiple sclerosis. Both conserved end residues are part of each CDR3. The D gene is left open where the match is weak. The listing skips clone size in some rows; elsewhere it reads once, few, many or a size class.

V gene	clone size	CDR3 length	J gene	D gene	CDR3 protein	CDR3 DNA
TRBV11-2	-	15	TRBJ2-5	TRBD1	CASSFQTGGRETQYF	TGTGCCAGCAGCTTTCAAACAGGGGGGAGGGAGACCCAGTACTTC
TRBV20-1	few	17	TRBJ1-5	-	CSARGLTGPYSNQPQHF	TGCAGTGCTAGGGGACTAACAGGGCCCTATAGCAATCAGCCCCAGCATTTT
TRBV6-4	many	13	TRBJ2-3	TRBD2	CASSGGATDTQYF	TGTGCCAGCAGCGGGGGGGCCACAGATACGCAGTATTTT
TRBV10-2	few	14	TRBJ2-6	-	CASNTGYGANVLTF	TGCGCCAGCAATACAGGGTATGGGGCCAACGTCCTGACTTTC
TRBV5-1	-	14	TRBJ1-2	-	CASSPPRQSYGYTF	TGCGCCAGCAGCCCCCCCCGACAGAGTTATGGCTACACCTTC
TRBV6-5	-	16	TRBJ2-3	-	CASSNRTGSTADTQYF	TGTGCCAGCAGTAACCGAACAGGTTCTACGGCAGATACGCAGTATTTT
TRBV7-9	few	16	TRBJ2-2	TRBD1	CASRSTGVENTGELFF	TGTGCCAGCAGATCCACAGGGGTGGAGAACACCGGGGAGCTGTTTTTT
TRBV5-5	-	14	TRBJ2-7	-	CAGSLDRGMGEQYF	TGTGCCGGCAGCTTGGATCGCGGGATGGGCGAGCAGTACTTC
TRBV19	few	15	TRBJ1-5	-	CASHRRAGDNQPQHF	TGTGCCAGTCACCGGCGGGCGGGGGACAATCAGCCCCAGCATTTT
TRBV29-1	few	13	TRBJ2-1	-	CSVVPRGDNEQFF	TGCAGCGTTGTGCCGAGGGGCGACAATGAGCAGTTCTTC
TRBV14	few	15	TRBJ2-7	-	CASSPSGRRSYEQYF	TGTGCCAGCAGTCCCTCAGGGAGGAGGTCCTACGAGCAGTACTTC
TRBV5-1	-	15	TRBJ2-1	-	CASSRNTDSYNEQFF	TGCGCCAGTAGCCGCAACACAGATTCCTACAATGAGCAGTTCTTC
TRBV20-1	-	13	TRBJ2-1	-	CSASRHFQETQFF	TGCAGTGCTAGCCGGCATTTCCAAGAGACCCAGTTCTTC
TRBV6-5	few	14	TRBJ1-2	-	CASRRDGANYGYTF	TGTGCCAGCCGTCGGGACGGAGCTAACTATGGCTACACCTTC
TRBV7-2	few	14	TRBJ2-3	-	CASSLLFSTDTQYF	TGTGCCAGCAGCTTACTATTCAGCACAGATACGCAGTATTTT
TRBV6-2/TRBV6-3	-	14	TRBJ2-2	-	CASGRDTNTGELFF	TGTGCCAGCGGGAGGGACACGAACACCGGAGAGCTGTTTTTT
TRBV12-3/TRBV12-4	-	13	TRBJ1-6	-	CASSSTVSSPLHF	TGTGCCAGCAGTTCGACAGTTTCTTCACCCCTCCACTTT
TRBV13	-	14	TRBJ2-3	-	CTSSSNTAGDTQYF	TGTACCAGCAGCTCGAATACAGCGGGAGATACGCAGTATTTT
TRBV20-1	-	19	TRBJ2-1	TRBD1	CSARATGQGTTSSYNEQFF	TGCAGTGCTAGAGCTACAGGACAGGGAACGACGAGTTCCTACAATGAGCAGTTCTTC
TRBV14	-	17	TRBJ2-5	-	CASSQAKSAWDQETQYF	TGTGCCAGCAGCCAAGCGAAAAGTGCATGGGACCAAGAGACCCAGTACTTC
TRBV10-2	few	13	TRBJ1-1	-	CASRDPGQPEAFF	TGCGCCAGCAGGGATCCTGGACAGCCTGAAGCTTTCTTT
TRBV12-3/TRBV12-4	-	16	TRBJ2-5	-	CASSPTRSRGRETQYF	TGTGCCAGCAGCCCTACAAGGTCGAGGGGAAGGGAGACCCAGTACTTC
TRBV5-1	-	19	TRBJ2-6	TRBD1	CASSSLRDRSTTGAYVLTF	TGCGCCAGCAGCTCACTGCGGGACAGGAGTACTACTGGGGCCTACGTCCTGACTTTC
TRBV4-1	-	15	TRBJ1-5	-	CASSQEGQSNQPQHF	TGCGCCAGCAGCCAGGAAGGACAGAGCAATCAGCCCCAGCATTTT
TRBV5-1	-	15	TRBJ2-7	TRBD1	CASSLETGDNYEQYF	TGCGCCAGCAGCTTGGAGACAGGGGATAACTACGAGCAGTACTTC
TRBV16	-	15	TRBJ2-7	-	CASSQSRDRPNEQYF	TGTGCCAGCAGCCAATCGAGGGACCGCCCAAACGAGCAGTACTTC
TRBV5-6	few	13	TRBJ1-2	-	CASRQGPNYGYTF	TGTGCCAGCAGACAGGGTCCTAACTATGGCTACACCTTC
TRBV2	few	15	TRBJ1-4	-	CASSERGGSREKLFF	TGTGCCAGCAGTGAAAGGGGCGGCAGCCGAGAAAAACTGTTTTTT
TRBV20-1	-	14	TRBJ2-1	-	CSAVRQSSYNEQFF	TGCAGTGCGGTTCGACAGAGCTCCTACAATGAGCAGTTCTTC
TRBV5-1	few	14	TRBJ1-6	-	CASSLYSYNSPLHF	TGCGCCAGCAGCTTATACTCCTATAATTCACCCCTCCACTTT
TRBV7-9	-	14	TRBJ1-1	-	CASSSLTANTEAFF	TGTGCCAGCAGCTCCTTGACAGCGAACACTGAAGCTTTCTTT
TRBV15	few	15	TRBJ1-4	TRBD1	CATSRVHRGSEKLFF	TGTGCCACCAGCAGAGTACACAGGGGTAGTGAAAAACTGTTTTTT
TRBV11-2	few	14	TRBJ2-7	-	CASSLERAYNEQYF	TGTGCCAGCAGCTTGGAACGAGCCTACAATGAGCAGTACTTC
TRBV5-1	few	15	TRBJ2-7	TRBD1	CASSHKSTGAGEQYF	TGCGCCAGCAGCCACAAATCGACAGGGGCGGGCGAGCAGTACTTC
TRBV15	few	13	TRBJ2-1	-	CATSRDWKGEQFF	TGTGCCACCAGCAGAGATTGGAAGGGGGAGCAGTTCTTC
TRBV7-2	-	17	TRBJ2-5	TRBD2	CASSLGLAGIGGETQYF	TGTGCCAGCAGCCTGGGACTAGCGGGGATTGGTGGAGAGACCCAGTACTTC
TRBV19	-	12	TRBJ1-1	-	CASIRPNTEAFF	TGTGCCAGTATAAGACCGAACACTGAAGCTTTCTTT
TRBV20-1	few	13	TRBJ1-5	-	CSASQTHNQPQHF	TGCAGTGCTAGTCAGACCCACAATCAGCCCCAGCATTTT
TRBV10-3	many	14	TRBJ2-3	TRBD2	CALASGGGTDTQYF	TGTGCCCTTGCTAGCGGGGGCGGCACAGATACGCAGTATTTT
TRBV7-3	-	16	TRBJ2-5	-	CASSQTPRGGTNEQYF	TGTGCCAGCAGCCAGACTCCCAGGGGCGGTACCAATGAGCAGTACTTC
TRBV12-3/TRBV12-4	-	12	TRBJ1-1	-	CASSFLGTEAFF	TGTGCCAGCAGTTTTCTCGGGACTGAAGCTTTCTTT
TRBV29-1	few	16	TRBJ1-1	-	CSVDPKVGHMNTEAFF	TGCAGCGTTGACCCGAAAGTAGGACACATGAACACTGAAGCTTTCTTT
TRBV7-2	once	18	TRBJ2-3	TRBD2	CASRGLRGGYGAADTQYF	TGTGCCAGCAGGGGACTCCGGGGGGGGTACGGTGCGGCAGATACGCAGTATTTT
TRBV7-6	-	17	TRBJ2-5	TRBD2	CASSLDPDGGSQETQYF	TGTGCCAGCAGCTTAGACCCGGACGGGGGGTCCCAAGAGACCCAGTACTTC
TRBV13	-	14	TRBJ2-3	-	CASSLNLHTDTQYF	TGTGCCAGCAGCTTAAACCTACACACAGATACGCAGTATTTT
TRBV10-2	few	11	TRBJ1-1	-	CASTTQGGAFF	TGCGCCAGCACCACACAGGGCGGCGCTTTCTTT
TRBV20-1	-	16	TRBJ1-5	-	CSARDPSRGLAQPQHF	TGCAGTGCTAGAGATCCGTCCAGGGGTCTCGCTCAGCCCCAGCATTTT
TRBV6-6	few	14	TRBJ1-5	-	CASSYPGDNQPQHF	TGTGCCAGCAGTTACCCAGGGGACAATCAGCCCCAGCATTTT
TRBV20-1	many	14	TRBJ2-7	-	CSAETTGLGSEQYF	TGCAGTGCCGAGACTACAGGGCTAGGAAGCGAGCAGTACTTC
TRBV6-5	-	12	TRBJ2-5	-	CASSYTQETQYF	TGTGCCAGCAGTTACACACAAGAGACCCAGTACTTC
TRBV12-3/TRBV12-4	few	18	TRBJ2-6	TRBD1	CASSLPTGEVWGANVLTF	TGTGCCAGCAGTCTTCCGACAGGGGAGGTTTGGGGGGCCAACGTCCTGACTTTC